Listed here is a single TCR beta chain. Its antigen is not yet known. The sample holds no much larger clone one base away, and base qualities are not on file. The CDR3 starts with the cysteine, ends with the phenylalanine, and has 15 residues. CDR3 DNA is the only sequence kept; it has 45 bases, read in frame from the first base. The V end gives up 5 bases and the J end 1 base, leaving 7 bases in the junction not matched to a gene. The germline V gene (reference sequence) yields MNHNY for CDR1 and SVGAGI for CDR2. This record belongs to a study of blood T cell repertoires in COVID-19 (dated by TCRdb to the early 2020s). Broadly, across the study: Samples covering the acute and convalescent phases of COVID-19 were provided by collaborators in the United States, Italy and Spain. The prospective study material was composed of cDNA or gDNA derived from T cells, B-cell-depleted T cells, or PBMCs. Deeply sampled blood TCRbeta repertoires from subjects exposed to, actively infected with, or recovered from COVID-19 were included in the dataset. The repertoires were released in a freely available public database intended as a resource for research on the immune response to SARS-CoV-2. Samples came from the ongoing ImmuneRACE study (first 160 participants) plus 1,254 subjects from 6 global collaborators. The sample metadata nearly always contained a de-identified subject ID, COVID-19 status, age in years and sex. HLA class I and class II types, where available, came from metadata supplied by the sample provider rather than from assay-based typing.

The investigation overall reported the following: The amount of clinical and demographic metadata varied by source and participant and was provided uncurated.

TCRbeta CDR3 regions were amplified from genomic DNA by means of the immunoSEQ Assay, a bias-controlled multiplex PCR. As for the original processing: Nucleated cell counts per sample were estimated from amplification of reference gene primers within the assay. Sequence reads were collapsed and filtered to measure the absolute abundance of every unique TCRbeta CDR3 rearrangement. For each sample, productive Simpson clonality was calculated as the square root of Simpson's diversity index across productive rearrangements. What TCRdb holds here is the immuneACCESS table cut down to in-frame rearrangements. Part of the clones is not present; checked against another copy, under half of the missing clones reflect an unresolved V gene, and the others are unexplained. The D gene and trimming were derived from the DNA, and the V and J assignments and clone size from that table. The sample includes 130,000 to 150,000 clones, with about four fifths observed a single time. In total, the top ten clones hold around 5% of the sample.

One collaborating source in Seattle enrolled patients during active infection and followed them longitudinally through the course of disease. Collaborating institutions collected whole blood in K2EDTA tubes following their own protocols. For TCRbeta analysis, collaborator samples were shipped as frozen whole blood, as isolated PBMCs, or as DNA extracted from either sample type. The sequence was obtained from a woman aged 65 to 85 with COVID-19, enrolled during active disease. The specimen sequenced was peripheral blood. The chain was built from TRBV6-6 and TRBJ2-5; 7 bases in between match TRBD2. The sequence in DNA is TGTGCCAGCAGTACCTTAGCGGGCCTCCAAGAGACCCAGTACTTC. Its translation reads: CASSTLAGLQETQYF.